The source of this T cell receptor (beta chain) is a study of T cells in Graves' hyperthyroidism and ophthalmopathy. General observations from the study: In the blood, most expanded thyroid clonotypes above 0.001 appeared as well. Researchers report that a 13 V-J model separated ophthalmopathy from stable hyperthyroidism.

Exclusion criteria comprised uncontrolled infection, other autoimmune disease, pregnancy or lactation. This clonotype has at least ten counts. Antigen specificity is unknown. Amplified TCR beta CDR3 regions derived from RNA transcripts. TCR CDR3 regions were first amplified by RT-PCR with HTBI primers. TCRdb processed the multiplex PCR reads anew with MiXCR; each CDR3 protein has one entry. This sample has 640,000 or so distinct CDR3 sequences, with roughly 15% found just once. Germline V gene data show CDR1 as GTSNPN and CDR2 as SVGIG (reference sequence). The CDR3 has 11 residues. Trimming removed 5 bases at V and 10 bases at J, with 14 bases between.

The chain couples TRBV30 to TRBJ1-1; tentatively, D is TRBD1 (5 bases). Sequences were obtained from blood. The clonotype originates from a woman between 35 and 50 years old with Graves' ophthalmopathy. The CDR3 DNA is TGTGCCTGGGGGACCCGCCGGGGAGCTTTCTTT. It yields the protein CAWGTRRGAFF.